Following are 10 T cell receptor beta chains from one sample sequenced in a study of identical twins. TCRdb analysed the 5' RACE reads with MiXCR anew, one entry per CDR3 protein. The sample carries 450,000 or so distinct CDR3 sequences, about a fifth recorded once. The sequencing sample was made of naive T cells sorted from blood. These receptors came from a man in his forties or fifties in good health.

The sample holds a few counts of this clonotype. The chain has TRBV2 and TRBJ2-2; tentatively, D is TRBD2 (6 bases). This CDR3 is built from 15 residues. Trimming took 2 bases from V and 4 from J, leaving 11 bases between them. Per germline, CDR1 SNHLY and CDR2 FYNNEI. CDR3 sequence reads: CASSELAGFTGELFF. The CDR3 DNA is TGTGCCAGCAGTGAACTGGCGGGGTTCACCGGGGAGCTGTTTTTT. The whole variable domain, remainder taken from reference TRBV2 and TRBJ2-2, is EPEVTQTPSHQVTQMGQEVILRCVPISNHLYFYWYRQILGQKVEFLVSFYNNEISEKSEIFDDQFSVERPDGSNFTLKIRSTKLEDSAMYFCASSELAGFTGELFFGEGSRLTVL.

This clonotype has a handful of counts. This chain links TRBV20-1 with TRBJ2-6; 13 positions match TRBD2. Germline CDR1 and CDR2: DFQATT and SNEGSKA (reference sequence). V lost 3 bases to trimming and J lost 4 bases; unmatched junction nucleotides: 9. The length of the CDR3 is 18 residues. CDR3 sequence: CSASPRGLAGTGANVLTF. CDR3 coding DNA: TGCAGTGCTAGCCCAAGGGGACTAGCGGGGACCGGGGCCAACGTCCTGACTTTC.

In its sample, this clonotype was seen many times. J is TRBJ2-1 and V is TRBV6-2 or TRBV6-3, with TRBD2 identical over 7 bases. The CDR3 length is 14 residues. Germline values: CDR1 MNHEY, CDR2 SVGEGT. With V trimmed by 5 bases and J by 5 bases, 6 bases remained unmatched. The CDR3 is CASSRLAANNEQFF. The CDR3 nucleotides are TGTGCCAGCAGTCGGCTAGCGGCAAACAATGAGCAGTTCTTC.

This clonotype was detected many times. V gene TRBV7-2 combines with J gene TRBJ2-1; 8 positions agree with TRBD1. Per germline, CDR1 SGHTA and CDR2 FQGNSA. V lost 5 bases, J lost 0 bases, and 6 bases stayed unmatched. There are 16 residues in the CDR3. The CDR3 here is CASSPRTGSSYNEQFF. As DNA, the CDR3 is TGTGCCAGCAGCCCGCGGACAGGGAGCTCCTACAATGAGCAGTTCTTC.

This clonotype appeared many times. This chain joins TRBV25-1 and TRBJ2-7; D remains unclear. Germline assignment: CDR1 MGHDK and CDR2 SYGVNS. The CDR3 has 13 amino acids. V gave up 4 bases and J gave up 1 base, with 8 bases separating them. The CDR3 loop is CASSVQDSYEQYF. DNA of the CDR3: TGTGCCAGCAGTGTTCAAGATTCCTACGAGCAGTACTTC.

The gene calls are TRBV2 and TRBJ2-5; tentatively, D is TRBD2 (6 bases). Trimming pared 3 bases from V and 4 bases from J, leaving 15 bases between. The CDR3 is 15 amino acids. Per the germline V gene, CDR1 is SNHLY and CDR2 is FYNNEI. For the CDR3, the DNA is TGTGCCAGCAGTGAGTCGGCGGGGAGGCGAGAGACCCAGTACTTC. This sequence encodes CASSESAGRRETQYF.

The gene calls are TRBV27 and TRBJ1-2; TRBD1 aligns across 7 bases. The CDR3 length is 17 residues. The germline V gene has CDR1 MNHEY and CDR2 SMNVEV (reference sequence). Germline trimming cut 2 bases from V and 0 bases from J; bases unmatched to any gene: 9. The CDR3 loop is CASSLLSSRGPNYGYTF. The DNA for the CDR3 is TGTGCCAGCAGTTTACTATCTTCGAGGGGGCCTAACTATGGCTACACCTTC.

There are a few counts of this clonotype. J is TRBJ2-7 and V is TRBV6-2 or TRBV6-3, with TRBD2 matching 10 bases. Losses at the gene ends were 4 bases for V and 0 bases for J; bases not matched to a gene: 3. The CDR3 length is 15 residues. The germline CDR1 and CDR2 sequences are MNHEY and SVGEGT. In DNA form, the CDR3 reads TGTGCCAGCAGTTTCGCTAGCGGGGGCTCCTACGAGCAGTACTTC. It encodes CASSFASGGSYEQYF.

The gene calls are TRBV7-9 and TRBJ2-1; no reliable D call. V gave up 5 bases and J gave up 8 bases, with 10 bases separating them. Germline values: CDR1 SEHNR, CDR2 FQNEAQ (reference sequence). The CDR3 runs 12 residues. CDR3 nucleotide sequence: TGTGCCAGCAGCCCTAGGGTCGATGAGCAGTTCTTC. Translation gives CASSPRVDEQFF.

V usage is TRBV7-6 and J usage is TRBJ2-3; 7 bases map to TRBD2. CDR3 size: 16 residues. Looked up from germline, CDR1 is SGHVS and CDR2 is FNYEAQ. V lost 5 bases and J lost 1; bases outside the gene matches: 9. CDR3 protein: CASSTPGRVGTDTQYF. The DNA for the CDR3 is TGTGCCAGCAGCACCCCTGGGAGGGTTGGCACAGATACGCAGTATTTT.